Each of the 31 T cell receptor beta chains below was sequenced from the same sample in a study of neurological immune-mediated disorders. Via MiXCR, TCRdb re-called the 5' RACE reads, giving one row per CDR3 protein. The top ten clones hold around 4.6% of a sample with tens of thousands of distinct CDR3 sequences, about an eighth of them seen once. Noted time point: longitudinal time-point 1 (baseline). Sequenced input: PBMCs. The source is a female donor with HTLV-1-associated myelopathy (HAM/TSP).

This clonotype came up many times. The CDR3 loop is CASSQGTQGYSPLHF. The CDR3 DNA follows: TGTGCCAGCAGCCAAGGCACGCAGGGTTATTCACCCCTCCACTTT. V is TRBV3-1 and J is TRBJ1-6, with TRBD1 as a possible D gene (5 bases). Looked up from germline, CDR1 is LGHDT and CDR2 is YNNKEL (reference sequence). With 1 base removed from V and 8 bases from J, the gap between germline ends came to 12 bases. The CDR3 length is 15 residues.

This clonotype came up many times. The chain links TRBV10-3 to TRBJ2-2; 8 positions agree with TRBD2. CDR3 length equals 15 residues. V lost 11 bases to trimming and J lost 4 bases; unmatched junction nucleotides: 12. From germline, CDR1 is ENHRY and CDR2 SYGVKD. The DNA of the CDR3 is TGTGCCGCCGGAACCGGGACTAGAGCCACCGGGGAGCTGTTTTTT. It is translated as CAAGTGTRATGELFF.

This clonotype occurred many times. The chain employs TRBV5-1 and TRBJ2-2; D unclear. This CDR3 spans 12 amino acids. The germline V gene has CDR1 SGHRS and CDR2 YFSETQ. With 5 bases removed from V and 5 bases from J, the gap between germline ends came to 7 bases. The DNA of the CDR3 is TGCGCCAGCAGACAGTGGACCGGGGAGCTGTTTTTT. It yields the protein CASRQWTGELFF.

This clonotype occurred many times. J is TRBJ2-1 and V is TRBV7-2; D is ambiguous. Per the germline V gene, CDR1 is SGHTA and CDR2 is FQGNSA. This CDR3 region has 15 residues. V was pared by 1 base and J by 5 bases, with 12 bases between. CDR3 loop: CASSLDPGSHNEQFF. CDR3 in DNA: TGTGCCAGCAGCTTAGATCCCGGGTCCCACAATGAGCAGTTCTTC.

By sample fraction, this clonotype is medium-sized (0.01 to 0.1%). The chain couples TRBV5-4 to TRBJ2-1; 9 bases are a match to TRBD1. Germline lookup yields CDR1 SGHNT and CDR2 YYREEE (reference sequence). This CDR3 region has 13 residues. Trimming took 4 bases from V and 7 from J; bases not matched to a gene: 3. The CDR3: CASSQGQGNEQFF. DNA of the CDR3: TGTGCCAGCAGCCAGGGACAGGGTAATGAGCAGTTCTTC.

The chain couples TRBV6-5 to TRBJ2-7; D might be TRBD1 or TRBD2, each matching 5 bases. Trimming stripped 4 bases from V and 3 bases from J, with 16 bases between. Germline CDR1 reads MNHEY; CDR2 reads SVGAGI. CDR3 size: 15 residues. The CDR3 sequence is CASSSRDGYGYEQYF. CDR3 nucleotides: TGTGCCAGCAGTTCCCGGGACGGTTATGGCTACGAGCAGTACTTC.

The rearrangement links TRBV7-2 to TRBJ2-5, with TRBD2 as a possible D gene (5 bases). V was clipped by 5 bases and J by 3 bases, with 22 bases between them. CDR3 length: 17 amino acids. CDR1 is SGHTA, CDR2 FQGNSA, per germline. The DNA for the CDR3 is TGTGCCAGCAGCCAAAAGACTACCCGTCTCCTTAAAGAGACCCAGTACTTC. As protein: CASSQKTTRLLKETQYF.

The V and J genes are TRBV7-2 and TRBJ2-5; weak D call: TRBD2 (7 bases). CDR3 size: 20 residues. Per the germline V gene, CDR1 is SGHTA and CDR2 is FQGNSA. V was cut by 4 bases and J by 0 bases, with 27 bases left in between. Here the CDR3 reads CASSSPAMVLWGGHQETQYF. Here the CDR3 DNA reads TGTGCCAGCAGCTCACCCGCGATGGTACTTTGGGGGGGCCACCAAGAGACCCAGTACTTC.

There are many counts of this clonotype. V usage is TRBV6-5 and J usage is TRBJ1-1, with TRBD1 as a possible D gene (6 bases). Trimming took 1 base from V and 6 from J, leaving 18 bases between them. Germline V gene lookup returns CDR1 MNHEY and CDR2 SVGAGI. The CDR3 consists of 16 residues. In nucleotides, the CDR3 is TGTGCCAGCAGTTACTTTAGGGCTTCAGGGGCCTCTGAAGCTTTCTTT. Amino acids: CASSYFRASGASEAFF.

This clonotype was detected ten times or more. The rearrangement links TRBV9 to TRBJ2-2; D may be TRBD1 or TRBD2 (6 bases each). CDR3 size: 15 residues. Between the trimmed V and J ends, which lost 4 bases and 6 bases, there was a span of 16 bases. Germline V gene sequence: CDR1 SGDLS, CDR2 YYNGEE. The CDR3 DNA reads as TGTGCCAGCAGCACGGGGGCCGCTGAGGCCGGGGAGCTGTTTTTT. Encoded protein: CASSTGAAEAGELFF.

In regard to this clonotype: A much larger clonotype is one base distant, so this may be a read error. V and J are TRBV5-1 and TRBJ2-7; D might be TRBD1 (6 bases). CDR1 is SGHRS, CDR2 YFSETQ, per germline. This CDR3 region has 14 residues. The CDR3 protein is CSSGPGQPMYEQYF. The CDR3 DNA follows: TGCTCCAGCGGCCCTGGACAGCCTATGTACGAGCAGTACTTC.

Many counts were recorded for this clonotype. The V and J genes are TRBV2 and TRBJ1-6, with 9 bases lining up with TRBD1. The CDR3 spans 13 residues. CDR1 and CDR2 from the germline V gene are SNHLY and FYNNEI. The ends lost 7 bases at V and 7 bases at J; junction bases unmatched: 2. The CDR3 DNA reads as TGTGCCAGCATCGGGACAGGGAATTCACCCCTCCACTTT. It is translated as CASIGTGNSPLHF.

This clonotype was picked up many times. The CDR3 DNA sequence: TGTGCCAGCAGTTCCCGGGAGAGAACTGAAGCTTTCTTT. Its translation: CASSSRERTEAFF. The chain uses TRBV6-5 and TRBJ1-1; no clear D gene. The V end lost 4 bases, the J end lost 5 bases, and 11 bases lay between the germline ends. The V gene's germline CDR1 is MNHEY and CDR2 SVGAGI. This CDR3 region has 13 residues.

There are many counts of this clonotype. The V and J genes are TRBV28 and TRBJ2-7, with D maybe TRBD1 (7 bases). The germline V gene has CDR1 MDHEN and CDR2 SYDVKM. V was shortened by 6 bases and J by 5 bases, with 20 bases between the two germline ends. The length of the CDR3 is 15 residues. CDR3 in amino acids: CASRRGPGQTNEQYF. The CDR3 DNA sequence: TGTGCCAGCAGACGGGGGCCGGGACAGACTAACGAGCAGTACTTC.

In this sample, this clonotype turned up many times. The chain joins TRBV11-2 to TRBJ2-2, with D perhaps TRBD1 (5 bases). CDR3 size: 17 residues. Trimming left V 1 base short and J 6 bases short, with 18 bases between. Germline values: CDR1 SGHAT, CDR2 FQNNGV. CDR3 protein: CASSLVSQGVLPGELFF. The CDR3 coding sequence is TGTGCCAGCAGCTTAGTCTCCCAGGGTGTCCTCCCCGGGGAGCTGTTTTTT.

This clonotype was seen at least ten times. The rearrangement joins TRBV12-3 or TRBV12-4 to TRBJ2-5; TRBD2 might be the D (6 bases). V shed 3 bases and J shed 3 bases, with 8 bases lying between them. The CDR3 is 13 residues long. In DNA, the CDR3 is TGTGCCAGCAGTTTCGGCGGGAAAGAGACCCAGTACTTC. Protein: CASSFGGKETQYF.

In this sample, this clonotype turned up many times. J is TRBJ2-3 and V is TRBV25-1; D might be TRBD1 (5 bases). Germline assignment: CDR1 MGHDK and CDR2 SYGVNS. The CDR3 has 12 residues. Trimming left V 7 bases short and J 2 bases short, with 7 bases between. In DNA, the CDR3 is TGTGCCAGCAAGGGGCTCACAGATACGCAGTATTTT. Encoded protein: CASKGLTDTQYF.

Ten or more counts support this clonotype. This rearrangement joins TRBV6-1 to TRBJ2-1; D remains unclear. The CDR3 is 12 residues long. CDR1 and CDR2 (germline): MNHNS, SASEGT. Trimming left V 1 base short and J 13 bases short, with 11 bases between. The CDR3 coding sequence is TGTGCCAGCAGTGAAGGGATACGGGCACAGTTCTTC. Translating gives CASSEGIRAQFF.

There are many counts of this clonotype. V usage is TRBV10-3 and J usage is TRBJ2-5; 8 bases match TRBD2. Germline values: CDR1 ENHRY, CDR2 SYGVKD. The CDR3 consists of 16 residues. The trim removed 0 bases at V and 2 bases at J, leaving 5 bases unmatched. Here the CDR3 DNA reads TGTGCCATCAGTGAGTCAACTAGCGGTTATCAAGAGACCCAGTACTTC. Its translation: CAISESTSGYQETQYF.

This clonotype was seen repeatedly, ten times or more. V gene TRBV15 combines with J gene TRBJ2-1; 8 bases map to TRBD1. The CDR3 consists of 16 residues. V lost 5 bases and J lost 9; bases outside the gene matches: 15. Germline V CDR1 and CDR2: LNHNV, YYDKDF (reference sequence). The CDR3 loop reads CATSPSGQGAFTEQFF. DNA for the CDR3: TGTGCCACCAGCCCTTCCGGGCAGGGGGCCTTTACTGAGCAGTTCTTC.

This clonotype was observed many times. This chain joins TRBV4-2 and TRBJ2-7, with D hard to call. Trimming removed 4 bases at V and 4 bases at J, with 11 bases between. CDR3 length: 13 residues. Looked up from germline, CDR1 is LGHNA and CDR2 is YNFKEQ. This chain's CDR3 is CASSPIGLYEQYF. As DNA, the CDR3 is TGTGCCAGCAGCCCGATCGGGCTTTACGAGCAGTACTTC.

This clonotype was seen repeatedly, ten times or more. The chain links TRBV14 to TRBJ2-5; D is possibly TRBD2 (5 bases). V was cut by 8 bases and J by 1 base, with 17 bases left in between. CDR1 is SGHDN, CDR2 FVKESK, per germline. This CDR3 is built from 15 residues. The CDR3 sequence is CASSQGSGLQETQYF. The DNA for the CDR3 is TGTGCCAGCTCCCAAGGGAGTGGGCTCCAAGAGACCCAGTACTTC. Filled out from reference TRBV14 and TRBJ2-5, the complete variable domain reads EAGVTQFPSHSVIEKGQTVTLRCDPISGHDNLYWYRRVMGKEIKFLLHFVKESKQDESGMPNNRFLAERTGGTYSTLKVQPAELEDSGVYFCASSQGSGLQETQYFGPGTRLLVL.

This clonotype was seen at least ten times. V gene TRBV10-3 combines with J gene TRBJ1-6; tentative D call: TRBD1 (6 bases). The CDR3 totals 13 residues. Trimming removed 8 bases from V and 3 bases from J, with 8 bases in between. The V gene's germline CDR1 is ENHRY and CDR2 SYGVKD. The CDR3 coding sequence is TGTGCCATCCGACAGGACTATAATTCACCCCTCCACTTT. Translated: CAIRQDYNSPLHF.

By sample fraction, this clonotype is medium-sized. The V gene is TRBV5-1, the J gene TRBJ2-7; 7 positions agree with TRBD1. The CDR3 runs to 14 residues. The V gene's germline CDR1 is SGHRS and CDR2 YFSETQ. V was clipped by 4 bases and J by 2 bases; unmatched bases: 6. The CDR3 bases are TGCGCCAGCAGCCCGACAGGGACAACCTACGAGCAGTACTTC. This gives the protein CASSPTGTTYEQYF.

In the case of this clonotype: Because the CDR3 is missing its conserved closing phenylalanine or tryptophan, this is likely a read error. No DNA is shown, since the ends of the CDR3 on it are uncertain; the CDR3 is the one TCRdb lists. The chain couples TRBV18 to TRBJ2-3. The CDR3 contains 15 residues when both ends are counted. Germline-derived CDR1 and CDR2 are KGHSH and LQKENI. CDR3 residues: CASSPPRTSTDTQNL.

This clonotype was counted many times. V and J are TRBV29-1 and TRBJ2-6; D possibly corresponds to TRBD2 (5 bases). The V gene lost 6 bases and the J gene lost 1 base, with 13 bases spanning the gap. Germline V CDR1 and CDR2: SQVTM, ANQGSEA. This CDR3 is 15 amino acids long. The CDR3 spells CSVRPRGSGANVLTF. CDR3 in DNA: TGCAGCGTGAGGCCCCGGGGTTCTGGGGCCAACGTCCTGACTTTC.

This clonotype was counted at least ten times. The V gene is TRBV29-1, the J gene TRBJ2-3; D unresolved. This CDR3 is built from 14 residues. Trimming took off 3 bases at V and 1 base at J, with 11 bases between the two ends. From germline, CDR1 is SQVTM and CDR2 ANQGSEA. The DNA of the CDR3 is TGCAGCGTTGAGCGCAGTGGAGGCACAGATACGCAGTATTTT. It encodes CSVERSGGTDTQYF.

This clonotype was found many times. The genes are TRBV12-3 or TRBV12-4 and TRBJ2-7; D assignment may be TRBD1 or TRBD2 (6 bases each). The V and J ends lost 8 bases and 3 bases respectively, with 14 bases between them. This CDR3 has 13 amino acids. CDR3 residues: CASGRGQVYEQYF. The DNA of the CDR3 is TGTGCCAGCGGCCGGGGGCAGGTCTACGAGCAGTACTTC.

This clonotype was recorded at least ten times. This chain uses TRBV21-1 with TRBJ1-5; the table gives TRBD1 as D, unverified against the DNA. TRBV21-1 is flagged as a pseudogene. CDR3 length: 13 amino acids. This CDR3 is CASSKQGGQPQHF. The CDR3 DNA reads TGTGCCAGCAGCAAGCAGGGTGGACAGCCCCAGCATTTT.

In this sample, this clonotype turned up many times. The V and J genes are TRBV28 and TRBJ2-7, with D uncertain. V lost 3 bases, J lost 6 bases, and 6 bases lay in between. Germline lookup yields CDR1 MDHEN and CDR2 SYDVKM. The CDR3 runs to 11 residues. The CDR3 spells CASSFAGEQYF. CDR3 bases: TGTGCCAGCAGTTTTGCCGGCGAGCAGTACTTC.

This clonotype was counted at least ten times. The rearrangement links TRBV24-1 to TRBJ1-2; a possible D gene is TRBD1 (5 bases). The V and J ends lost 5 bases and 5 bases respectively, with 14 bases between them. Germline values: CDR1 KGHDR, CDR2 SFDVKD. CDR3 length: 14 amino acids. Here the CDR3 DNA reads TGTGCCACCAGTGTCGGGACGGACGTTTATGGCTACACCTTC. Protein: CATSVGTDVYGYTF.